This T cell receptor beta chain stems from a study of preoperative IRX-2 immunotherapy in early breast cancer. Measured with immunoSEQ multiplex PCR; TCRdb has only the in-frame clones, and not every one. The sample records more than 50,000 clones, around 94% being singletons. The treatment is: preoperative locoregional IRX-2 cytokine immunotherapy. V gave up 7 bases and J gave up 7 bases; unmatched junction bases: 10. From germline, CDR1 is LNHDA and CDR2 SQIVND (reference sequence). This CDR3 contains 14 residues. This material was acquired from a patient treated with IRX-2 immunotherapy. The sequence came from a human donor with breast cancer. The chain joins TRBV19 to TRBJ2-1; 7 positions match TRBD1. The CDR3, as DNA: TGTGCCAGTACCAGAAGGGGGCTGGGAAATGAGCAGTTCTTC. The encoded protein is CASTRRGLGNEQFF.